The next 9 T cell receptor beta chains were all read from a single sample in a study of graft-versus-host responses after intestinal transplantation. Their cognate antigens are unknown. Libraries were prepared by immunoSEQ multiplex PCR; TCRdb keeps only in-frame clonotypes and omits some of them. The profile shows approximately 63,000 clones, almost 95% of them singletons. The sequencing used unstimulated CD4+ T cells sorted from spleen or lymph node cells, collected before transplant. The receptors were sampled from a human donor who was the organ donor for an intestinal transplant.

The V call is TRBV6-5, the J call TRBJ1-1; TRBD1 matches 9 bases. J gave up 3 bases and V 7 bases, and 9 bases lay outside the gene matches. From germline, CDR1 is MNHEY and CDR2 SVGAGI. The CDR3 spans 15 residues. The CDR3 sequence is CASKRTGGVDTEAFF. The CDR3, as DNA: TGTGCCAGCAAAAGAACAGGGGGCGTCGACACTGAAGCTTTCTTT.

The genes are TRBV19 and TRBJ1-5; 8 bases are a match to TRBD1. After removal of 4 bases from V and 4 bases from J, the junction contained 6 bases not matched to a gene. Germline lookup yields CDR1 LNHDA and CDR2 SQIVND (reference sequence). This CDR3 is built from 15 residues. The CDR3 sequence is CASSTGQGANQPQHF. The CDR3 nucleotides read TGTGCCAGTAGTACTGGACAGGGAGCTAATCAGCCCCAGCATTTT.

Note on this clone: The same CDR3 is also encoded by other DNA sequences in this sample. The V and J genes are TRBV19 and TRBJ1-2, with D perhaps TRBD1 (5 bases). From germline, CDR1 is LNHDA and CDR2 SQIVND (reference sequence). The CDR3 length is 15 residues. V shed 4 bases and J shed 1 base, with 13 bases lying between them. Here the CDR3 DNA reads TGTGCCAGTAGTACCGGGCGGGGGGTTAACTATGGCTACACCTTC. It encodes CASSTGRGVNYGYTF.

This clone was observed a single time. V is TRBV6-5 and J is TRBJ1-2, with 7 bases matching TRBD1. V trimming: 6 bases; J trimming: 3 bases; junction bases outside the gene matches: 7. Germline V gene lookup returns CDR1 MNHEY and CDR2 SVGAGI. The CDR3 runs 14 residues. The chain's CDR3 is CASSLRDSHYGYTF. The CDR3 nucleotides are TGTGCCAGCAGCCTTAGGGACAGTCACTATGGCTACACCTTC.

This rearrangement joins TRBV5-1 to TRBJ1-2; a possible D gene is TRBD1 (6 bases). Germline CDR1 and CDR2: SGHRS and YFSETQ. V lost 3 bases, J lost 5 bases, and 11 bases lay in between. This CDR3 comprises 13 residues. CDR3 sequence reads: CASSWQGPYGYTF. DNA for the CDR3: TGCGCCAGCAGCTGGCAGGGGCCGTATGGCTACACCTTC.

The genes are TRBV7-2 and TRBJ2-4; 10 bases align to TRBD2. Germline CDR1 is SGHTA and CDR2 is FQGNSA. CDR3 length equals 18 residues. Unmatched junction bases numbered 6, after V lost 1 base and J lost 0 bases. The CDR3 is CASSLVGTSGIAKNIQYF. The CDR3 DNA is TGTGCCAGCAGCTTAGTGGGAACTAGCGGGATAGCCAAAAACATTCAGTACTTC.

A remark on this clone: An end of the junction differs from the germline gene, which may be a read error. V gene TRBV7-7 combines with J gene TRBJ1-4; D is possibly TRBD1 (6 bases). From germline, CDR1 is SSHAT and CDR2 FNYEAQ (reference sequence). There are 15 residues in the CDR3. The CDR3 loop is CASSGYRATNEKLFF. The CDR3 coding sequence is TGTGCTAGCAGCGGGTACAGGGCAACTAATGAAAAACTGTTTTTT.

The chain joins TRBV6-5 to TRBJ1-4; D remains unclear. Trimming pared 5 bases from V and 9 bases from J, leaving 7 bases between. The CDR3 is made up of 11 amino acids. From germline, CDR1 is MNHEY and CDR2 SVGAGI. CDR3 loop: CASSQTKKLFF. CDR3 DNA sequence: TGTGCCAGCAGTCAAACAAAAAAACTGTTTTTT.

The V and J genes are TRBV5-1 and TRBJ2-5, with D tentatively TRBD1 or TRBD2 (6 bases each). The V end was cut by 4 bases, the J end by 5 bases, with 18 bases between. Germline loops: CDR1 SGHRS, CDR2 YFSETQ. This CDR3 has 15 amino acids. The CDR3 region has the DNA TGCGCCAGCAGCACGGGGGCGTATACTTGGGAGACCCAGTACTTC. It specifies CASSTGAYTWETQYF.